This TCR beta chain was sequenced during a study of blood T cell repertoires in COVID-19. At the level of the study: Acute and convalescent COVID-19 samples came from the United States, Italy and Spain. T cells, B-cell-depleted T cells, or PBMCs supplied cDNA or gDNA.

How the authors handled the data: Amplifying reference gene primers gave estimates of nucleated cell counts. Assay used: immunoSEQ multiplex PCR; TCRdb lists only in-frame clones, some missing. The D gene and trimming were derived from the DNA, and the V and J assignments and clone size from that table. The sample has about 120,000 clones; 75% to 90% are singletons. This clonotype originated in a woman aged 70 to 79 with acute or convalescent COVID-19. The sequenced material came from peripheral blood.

The chain's CDR3 is CASSVAAGGYTGELFF. In nucleotides, the CDR3 is TGTGCCAGCAGCGTAGCGGCGGGGGGGTACACCGGGGAGCTGTTTTTT. The chain joins TRBV9 to TRBJ2-2, with 9 bases fitting TRBD2. The V gene's germline CDR1 is SGDLS and CDR2 YYNGEE. The J segment lost 3 bases and the V segment lost 0 bases, leaving 3 bases of the junction unmatched. This CDR3 region has 16 residues.